Following are 17 T cell receptor beta chains from one sample sequenced in a study of CD8 T cells in ankylosing spondylitis. Study-level results: Ankylosing spondylitis blood appeared to carry a characteristic TCR beta motif of roughly eight highly homologous variants.

No antigen is known for these receptors. TCRdb passed the 5' RACE reads through MiXCR, listing each CDR3 protein once. The top ten hold roughly a sixth of the sample, which has some 400,000 distinct CDR3 sequences, approximately 20% seen once. Specimen: blood, either unsorted or a sorted T cell fraction (not recorded which). The origin of the receptors is a male donor with ankylosing spondylitis.

This clonotype was observed a few times. The CDR3 is CSVEPVTGNEQFF. The CDR3 nucleotides are TGCAGCGTTGAACCTGTAACGGGTAATGAGCAGTTCTTC. The chain joins TRBV29-1 to TRBJ2-1; D gene unclear. In germline, CDR1 is SQVTM, CDR2 ANQGSEA. Trimming removed 2 bases from V and 7 bases from J, with 12 bases in between. This CDR3 comprises 13 residues.

The chain couples TRBV2 to TRBJ2-3, with 7 bases fitting TRBD2. With V trimmed by 2 bases and J by 2 bases, 7 bases remained unmatched. Germline CDR1 SNHLY, CDR2 FYNNEI. This CDR3 contains 16 residues. CDR3 loop: CASSEFGSGHTDTQYF. The DNA of the CDR3 is TGTGCCAGCAGTGAATTCGGTAGCGGGCACACAGATACGCAGTATTTT.

The chain links TRBV3-1 to TRBJ1-3; D is ambiguous. Germline values: CDR1 LGHDT, CDR2 YNNKEL (reference sequence). This CDR3 contains 15 residues. Trimming took off 4 bases at V and 4 bases at J, with 14 bases between the two ends. The CDR3 region is CASSPRSGGGNTIYF. As DNA, the CDR3 is TGTGCCAGCAGCCCGCGGTCAGGAGGAGGAAACACCATATATTTT.

The V call is TRBV20-1, the J call TRBJ1-1, with 9 bases that match TRBD1. The CDR3 loop spans 16 amino acids. The V and J ends lost 0 bases and 0 bases, in that order; junction bases with no gene match: 5. In germline, CDR1 is DFQATT, CDR2 SNEGSKA (reference sequence). The CDR3 DNA follows: TGCAGTGCTAGAGATACGGGACAGGGATTGAACACTGAAGCTTTCTTT. Translating gives CSARDTGQGLNTEAFF.

J is TRBJ2-1 and V is TRBV7-3; D gene uncertain. The ends were cut back, 1 base at V and 5 bases at J, with 6 bases in the middle. The CDR3 has 13 amino acids. CDR1 is SGHTA, CDR2 FQGTGA, per germline. The CDR3 loop reads CASSLRLNNEQFF. CDR3 nucleotide sequence: TGTGCCAGCAGCTTAAGACTTAACAATGAGCAGTTCTTC.

This clonotype appeared a few times. The chain employs TRBV12-3 or TRBV12-4 and TRBJ2-7; no firm D call. This CDR3 has 14 residues. V was cut by 6 bases and J by 4 bases, with 16 bases left in between. The DNA of the CDR3 is TGTGCCAGCAGCGTACAGAGGATATTATACGAGCAGTACTTC. It specifies CASSVQRILYEQYF.

The chain links TRBV20-1 to TRBJ2-5, with 9 bases aligning to TRBD1. Losses at the gene ends were 6 bases for V and 5 bases for J; bases not matched to a gene: 7. This CDR3 region has 13 residues. The germline CDR1 and CDR2 sequences are DFQATT and SNEGSKA (reference sequence). CDR3 coding DNA: TGCAGTGCAGTTGGGACAGGGTTGGAGACCCAGTACTTC. This codes for CSAVGTGLETQYF.

This clonotype has ten or more counts. The CDR3 sequence is CASRVLAGGRELFF. The CDR3 bases are TGTGCCAGCAGAGTGCTAGCGGGAGGGAGGGAGCTGTTTTTT. J is TRBJ2-2 and V is TRBV28; 12 bases agree with TRBD2. The CDR3 runs 14 residues. CDR1 MDHEN and CDR2 SYDVKM come from the germline V gene. V trimming: 6 bases; J trimming: 9 bases; junction bases outside the gene matches: 5.

This chain joins TRBV7-8 and TRBJ1-1; 8 bases are a match to TRBD1. The germline CDR1 and CDR2 sequences are SGHVS and FQNEAQ. CDR3 length: 14 amino acids. V lost 0 bases to trimming and J lost 4 bases; unmatched junction nucleotides: 1. CDR3 region: CASSLAQGATEAFF. The CDR3 nucleotides are TGTGCCAGCAGCTTAGCTCAGGGGGCCACTGAAGCTTTCTTT.

The genes are TRBV7-9 and TRBJ2-1; the D call may be TRBD1 or TRBD2 (5 bases each). Germline lookup yields CDR1 SEHNR and CDR2 FQNEAQ (reference sequence). CDR3 length: 15 amino acids. Trimming removed 5 bases at V and 4 bases at J, with 15 bases between. In DNA, the CDR3 is TGTGCCAGCAGCCACCGGGACGGGAATTACAATGAGCAGTTCTTC. Its protein product is CASSHRDGNYNEQFF.

The rearrangement uses TRBV28 and TRBJ2-7, with TRBD2 matching 9 bases. V was pared by 5 bases and J by 2 bases, with 7 bases of the junction left unmatched. There are 15 residues in the CDR3. The germline gives CDR1 MDHEN, CDR2 SYDVKM. CDR3 DNA sequence: TGTGCCAGCAGTCCGGGACTAGCTTACCCCTACGAGCAGTACTTC. Encoded protein: CASSPGLAYPYEQYF.

The rearrangement joins TRBV6-5 to TRBJ2-5, with 10 bases that match TRBD2. The CDR3 runs to 17 residues. CDR1 and CDR2 (germline): MNHEY, SVGAGI. The V gene end was trimmed by 2 bases and the J gene end by 1 base; junction bases not matched to a gene: 7. The CDR3 sequence: CASSYRLAGVGQETQYF. In nucleotides, the CDR3 is TGTGCCAGCAGTTACCGGCTAGCGGGAGTGGGCCAAGAGACCCAGTACTTC.

This clonotype appeared a few times. V and J are TRBV7-8 and TRBJ1-5; D remains ambiguous. The V gene lost 4 bases and the J gene lost 2 bases, with 12 bases spanning the gap. The germline CDR1 and CDR2 sequences are SGHVS and FQNEAQ. This CDR3 has 15 residues. CDR3 residues: CASSWGQIGNQPQHF. The CDR3 coding sequence is TGTGCCAGCAGCTGGGGTCAGATAGGCAATCAGCCCCAGCATTTT.

The V and J genes are TRBV27 and TRBJ2-7; D is undetermined. Germline CDR1 is MNHEY and CDR2 is SMNVEV (reference sequence). V lost 5 bases and J lost 4, with 9 bases in between. CDR3 length: 12 amino acids. In nucleotides, the CDR3 is TGTGCCAGCAGTCGAACCCAATACGAGCAGTACTTC. Residues: CASSRTQYEQYF.

The table lists this clonotype with a few counts. This sequence joins TRBV3-1 and TRBJ2-5, with 9 positions matching TRBD1. The V and J ends lost 4 bases and 5 bases, in that order; junction bases with no gene match: 11. CDR1 is LGHDT and CDR2 is YNNKEL in the germline V gene (reference sequence). There are 16 residues in the CDR3. The CDR3: CASSRLGQGKEETQYF. CDR3 nucleotide sequence: TGTGCCAGCAGCCGACTCGGACAGGGGAAGGAGGAGACCCAGTACTTC.

The chain is built from TRBV5-1 and TRBJ1-1; TRBD1 matches 7 bases. This CDR3 comprises 15 residues. CDR1 and CDR2 (germline): SGHRS, YFSETQ. V lost 0 bases, J lost 5 bases, and 7 bases stayed unmatched. CDR3 sequence: CASSLGGQRRTEAFF. CDR3 sequence (DNA): TGCGCCAGCAGCTTGGGGGGACAGAGGAGGACTGAAGCTTTCTTT. The variable domain in full, with the rest retrieved from reference TRBV5-1 and TRBJ1-1, is KAGVTQTPRYLIKTRGQQVTLSCSPISGHRSVSWYQQTPGQGLQFLFEYFSETQRNKGNFPGRFSGRQFSNSRSEMNVSTLELGDSALYLCASSLGGQRRTEAFFGQGTRLTVV.

This chain joins TRBV29-1 and TRBJ2-5; D gene uncertain. This CDR3 has 12 amino acids. Germline CDR1 reads SQVTM; CDR2 reads ANQGSEA. V dropped 7 bases and J dropped 4 bases, with 13 bases sitting between them. As DNA, the CDR3 is TGCAGCGCTGGGTTGGGAAGAGAGACCCAGTACTTC. Its protein product is CSAGLGRETQYF.